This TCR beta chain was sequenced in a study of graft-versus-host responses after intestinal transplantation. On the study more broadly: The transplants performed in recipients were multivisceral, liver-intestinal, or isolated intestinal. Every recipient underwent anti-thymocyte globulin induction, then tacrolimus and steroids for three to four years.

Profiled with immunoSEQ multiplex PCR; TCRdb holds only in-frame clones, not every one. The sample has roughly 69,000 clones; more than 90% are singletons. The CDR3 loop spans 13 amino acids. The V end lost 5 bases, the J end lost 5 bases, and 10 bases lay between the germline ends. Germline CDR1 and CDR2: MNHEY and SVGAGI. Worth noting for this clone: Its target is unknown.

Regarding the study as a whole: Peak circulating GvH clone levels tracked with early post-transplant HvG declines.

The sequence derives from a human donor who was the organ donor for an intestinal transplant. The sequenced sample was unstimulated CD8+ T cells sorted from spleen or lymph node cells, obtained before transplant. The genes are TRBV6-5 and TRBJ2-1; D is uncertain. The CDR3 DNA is TGTGCCAGCAGTGACACGATTAACAATGAGCAGTTCTTC. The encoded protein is CASSDTINNEQFF.